Each of the 32 T cell receptor beta chains below was sequenced from the same sample in a study of shared clonotypes between healthy human individuals (dated by TCRdb to 2020 to 2022). CD8 naive samples were obtained by positive selection for CCR7 among CD45RO-negative cells, yielding a CD45RA+CCR7+ population from which TemRA cells were excluded. Libraries were prepared through the immunoSEQ multiplex PCR assay. TCRdb holds this immuneACCESS table with in-frame rearrangements only. Some clones are missing; in checked studies, unresolved V genes explain under half, and the rest has no known cause. This sample comprises about 870,000 clones, 80% to 95% of them detected only once. The ten largest clones capture approximately 25% of the sample. The sample comprised naive CD8+ T cells sorted from blood. This specimen's cell subset or site label, interpreted: CD45RA+CCR7+. These receptors came from a man between 25 and 39 years old in good health.

The chain combines TRBV6-6 with TRBJ1-3; perhaps TRBD1 as D (5 bases). Germline CDR1 reads MNHNY; CDR2 reads SVGAGI (reference sequence). CDR3 length: 14 residues. Trimming shortened V by 8 bases and J by 0 bases, and 11 bases separated the two germline ends. CDR3 sequence (DNA): TGTGCCAGCGGGGCGACGAGCTCTGGAAACACCATATATTTT. Translated, it gives CASGATSSGNTIYF.

The chain has TRBV5-1 and TRBJ2-6, with D possibly TRBD2 on 7 matching bases. CDR1 is SGHRS, CDR2 YFSETQ, per germline. V dropped 8 bases and J dropped 0 bases, with 15 bases sitting between them. This CDR3 region has 16 residues. CDR3 amino acids: CASQGRGSSGANVLTF. CDR3 DNA sequence: TGCGCCAGTCAGGGGAGGGGAAGCTCTGGGGCCAACGTCCTGACTTTC. The whole variable domain, filled in from reference TRBV5-1 and TRBJ2-6, reads KAGVTQTPRYLIKTRGQQVTLSCSPISGHRSVSWYQQTPGQGLQFLFEYFSETQRNKGNFPGRFSGRQFSNSRSEMNVSTLELGDSALYLCASQGRGSSGANVLTFGAGSRLTVL.

This chain uses TRBV5-6 with TRBJ1-2; D gene uncertain. The germline CDR1 and CDR2 sequences are SGHDT and YYEEEE. Trimming stripped 2 bases from V and 5 bases from J, with 16 bases between. The CDR3 spans 15 residues. CDR3 in amino acids: CASSFPGIGSYGYTF. Here the CDR3 DNA reads TGTGCCAGCAGCTTCCCCGGGATCGGTAGTTATGGCTACACCTTC.

The rearrangement joins TRBV27 to TRBJ2-7; D is unresolved. The CDR3 is 13 residues long. CDR1 and CDR2 (germline): MNHEY, SMNVEV (reference sequence). V was cut by 4 bases and J by 3 bases, with 10 bases left in between. CDR3 amino acids: CASSYTTGYEQYF. CDR3 sequence (DNA): TGTGCCAGCAGTTATACTACGGGCTACGAGCAGTACTTC.

This clone was seen only once. This rearrangement joins TRBV28 to TRBJ1-5; TRBD1 agrees at 10 bases. The germline CDR1 and CDR2 sequences are MDHEN and SYDVKM. With 6 bases clipped from V and 0 bases from J, the junction kept 11 bases outside the gene matches. This CDR3 is built from 18 residues. The chain's CDR3 is CASSPRGTGDYSNQPQHF. The CDR3 nucleotides are TGTGCCAGCAGCCCAAGGGGGACAGGGGATTATAGCAATCAGCCCCAGCATTTT. Based on the CDR3 plus reference TRBV28 and TRBJ1-5, the full variable domain is DVKVTQSSRYLVKRTGEKVFLECVQDMDHENMFWYRQDPGLGLRLIYFSYDVKMKEKGDIPEGYSVSREKKERFSLILESASTNQTSMYLCASSPRGTGDYSNQPQHFGDGTRLSIL.

The V gene is TRBV7-9, the J gene TRBJ2-2; TRBD1 is a possible D gene (5 bases). V lost 3 bases, J lost 1 base, and 6 bases lay in between. The CDR3 contains 14 residues. The germline V gene encodes CDR1 SEHNR and CDR2 FQNEAQ (reference sequence). CDR3 bases: TGTGCCAGCAGCTTCGGACAGAACACCGGGGAGCTGTTTTTT. Protein sequence: CASSFGQNTGELFF. Drawing the rest from reference TRBV7-9 and TRBJ2-2, the complete variable domain is DTGVSQNPRHKITKRGQNVTFRCDPISEHNRLYWYRQTLGQGPEFLTYFQNEAQLEKSRLLSDRFSAERPKGSFSTLEIQRTEQGDSAMYLCASSFGQNTGELFFGEGSRLTVL.

The V and J genes are TRBV6-5 and TRBJ1-2; no clear D. The CDR3 length is 11 residues. The V end lost 8 bases, the J end lost 8 bases, and 12 bases lay between the germline ends. Germline V CDR1 and CDR2: MNHEY, SVGAGI. The CDR3 is CASSWGEGYTF. The CDR3, as DNA: TGTGCCAGCTCATGGGGAGAAGGCTACACCTTC.

This clone has more than one count but fewer than ten. The CDR3 region is CASSLRGGTQYF. The CDR3 DNA reads TGTGCCAGCAGCTTGAGAGGGGGGACCCAGTACTTC. The chain employs TRBV5-4 and TRBJ2-5; D might be TRBD1 (6 bases). V was cut by 1 base and J by 7 bases, with 8 bases left in between. The CDR3 is 12 residues long. Germline V gene data show CDR1 as SGHNT and CDR2 as YYREEE (reference sequence).

The chain carries TRBV5-1 and TRBJ2-1; D unresolved. Trimming left V 3 bases short and J 7 bases short, with 8 bases between. CDR3 length: 12 amino acids. CDR1 is SGHRS and CDR2 is YFSETQ in the germline V gene. CDR3 sequence: CASSSALNEQFF. CDR3 DNA sequence: TGCGCCAGCAGCTCGGCTCTGAATGAGCAGTTCTTC.

In this sample, this clone turned up a few times. The chain uses TRBV4-1 and TRBJ2-7; 9 positions agree with TRBD1. CDR1 is MGHRA and CDR2 is YSYEKL in the germline V gene. V dropped 4 bases and J dropped 5; count of bases not matched to a gene: 6. This CDR3 has 14 amino acids. The CDR3 region has the DNA TGCGCCAGCAGCCCACGGACAGGGGCCCACGAGCAGTACTTC. Residues: CASSPRTGAHEQYF.

This chain uses TRBV5-1 with TRBJ2-1; 8 positions match TRBD2. The CDR3 totals 17 residues. Germline-derived CDR1 and CDR2 are SGHRS and YFSETQ. V lost 3 bases and J lost 4; bases outside the gene matches: 12. CDR3 sequence (DNA): TGCGCCAGCAGCTCGACCCTAGCGGGCGGCGTGTACAATGAGCAGTTCTTC. Residues: CASSSTLAGGVYNEQFF.

The CDR3 is CASSVGPRDAGTEYGYTF. The CDR3 nucleotides are TGTGCCAGCAGCGTAGGTCCGAGGGATGCGGGGACTGAGTATGGCTACACCTTC. The chain carries TRBV9 and TRBJ1-2, with a possible D match to TRBD1 (5 bases). Trimming took off 0 bases at V and 5 bases at J, with 23 bases between the two ends. CDR3 size: 18 residues. Germline V CDR1 and CDR2: SGDLS, YYNGEE.

The chain links TRBV27 to TRBJ2-7; 10 bases line up with TRBD2. Germline CDR1 is MNHEY and CDR2 is SMNVEV (reference sequence). The junction had 7 bases not matched to a gene; V was cut back by 5 bases and J by 3 bases. The CDR3 has 15 amino acids. The CDR3 DNA reads TGTGCCAGCAGTCCTGGGACTAGCGTAATCTACGAGCAGTACTTC. It codes for CASSPGTSVIYEQYF.

V gene TRBV27 combines with J gene TRBJ1-2, with 7 nucleotides matching TRBD1. J gave up 3 bases and V 4 bases, and 2 bases lay outside the gene matches. This CDR3 is built from 13 residues. The germline V gene has CDR1 MNHEY and CDR2 SMNVEV (reference sequence). The CDR3 nucleotides are TGTGCCAGCAGTTGGGGACAGTACTATGGCTACACCTTC. Translation gives CASSWGQYYGYTF.

The rearrangement links TRBV6-1 to TRBJ2-7, with 7 nucleotides matching TRBD2. CDR3 length: 16 amino acids. The V segment lost 2 bases and the J segment 3 bases; nucleotides outside the gene matches: 10. Germline V gene data show CDR1 as MNHNS and CDR2 as SASEGT. The DNA for the CDR3 is TGTGCCAGCAGTGAATTGGGGACGCGGGAGATCTACGAGCAGTACTTC. It is translated as CASSELGTREIYEQYF.

V gene TRBV9 combines with J gene TRBJ2-5; no firm D call. Germline values: CDR1 SGDLS, CDR2 YYNGEE. The V end lost 2 bases, the J end lost 5 bases, and 10 bases lay between the germline ends. This CDR3 has 13 residues. In nucleotides, the CDR3 is TGTGCCAGCAGCGTCGACGTTTGGGAGACCCAGTACTTC. As protein: CASSVDVWETQYF.

The rearrangement joins TRBV11-2 to TRBJ2-7; D remains ambiguous. V lost 4 bases to trimming and J lost 4 bases, with 11 bases between them. Germline V CDR1 and CDR2: SGHAT, FQNNGV. This CDR3 has 13 amino acids. CDR3 DNA: TGTGCCAGCAGCTACGGGCGTTTATACGAGCAGTACTTC. It specifies CASSYGRLYEQYF.

The CDR3 sequence is CASSSEGESSYNEQFF. As DNA, the CDR3 is TGCGCCAGCAGTTCGGAGGGGGAGAGCTCCTACAATGAGCAGTTCTTC. The gene calls are TRBV5-1 and TRBJ2-1; D possibly matches TRBD1 or TRBD2 (6 bases each). The CDR3 covers 16 residues. V gave up 5 bases and J gave up 0 bases, with 15 bases separating them. Looked up from germline, CDR1 is SGHRS and CDR2 is YFSETQ.

This chain links TRBV6-5 with TRBJ2-5; D possibly matches TRBD1 or TRBD2 (5 bases each). The CDR3 has 14 amino acids. Germline V lookup: CDR1 MNHEY, CDR2 SVGAGI. Between the trimmed V and J ends, which lost 2 bases and 5 bases, there was a span of 12 bases. The CDR3 bases are TGTGCCAGCAGTTACCGGGACGGGTGGGAGACCCAGTACTTC. It specifies CASSYRDGWETQYF.

The chain links TRBV28 to TRBJ1-5; the D is unclear. Germline V gene lookup returns CDR1 MDHEN and CDR2 SYDVKM. The V gene lost 3 bases and the J gene lost 4 bases, with 10 bases spanning the gap. The CDR3 spans 14 residues. The CDR3 bases are TGTGCCAGCAGTTTGGCAGTTCCTAATCAGCCCCAGCATTTT. The encoded protein is CASSLAVPNQPQHF.

The V gene is TRBV2, the J gene TRBJ2-2, with D unresolved. Germline V gives CDR1 SNHLY, CDR2 FYNNEI. The V gene lost 8 bases and the J gene lost 5 bases, with 9 bases spanning the gap. The CDR3 is 12 residues long. The CDR3 DNA is TGTGCCAGCCGGAAGGGAACCGGGGAGCTGTTTTTT. Translated: CASRKGTGELFF.

V and J are TRBV7-8 and TRBJ1-3; D possibly corresponds to TRBD1 (6 bases). The germline V gene encodes CDR1 SGHVS and CDR2 FQNEAQ. The CDR3 covers 17 residues. Trimming removed 1 base from V and 0 bases from J, with 13 bases in between. CDR3 sequence reads: CASSLERGGGSGNTIYF. The CDR3 region has the DNA TGTGCCAGCAGCTTAGAGAGGGGAGGGGGCTCTGGAAACACCATATATTTT. The full variable domain, with the rest looked up from reference TRBV7-8 and TRBJ1-3, is GAGVSQSPRYKVAKRGQDVALRCDPISGHVSLFWYQQALGQGPEFLTYFQNEAQLDKSGLPSDRFFAERPEGSVSTLKIQRTQQEDSAVYLCASSLERGGGSGNTIYFGEGSWLTVV.

The chain employs TRBV5-1 and TRBJ2-7; 9 bases align to TRBD2. The germline gives CDR1 SGHRS, CDR2 YFSETQ. With V trimmed by 0 bases and J by 4 bases, 2 bases remained unmatched. CDR3 length equals 14 residues. CDR3: CASSLGLAVYEQYF. CDR3 DNA sequence: TGCGCCAGCAGCTTGGGACTAGCGGTTTACGAGCAGTACTTC.

The rearrangement uses TRBV11-2 and TRBJ1-1, with unresolved D. This CDR3 has 14 residues. Trimming stripped 1 base from V and 3 bases from J, with 9 bases between. Germline V lookup: CDR1 SGHAT, CDR2 FQNNGV. The DNA for the CDR3 is TGTGCCAGCAGCTTAGGTGGCACCGACACTGAAGCTTTCTTT. Its translation is CASSLGGTDTEAFF. The variable domain in full, with the rest retrieved from reference TRBV11-2 and TRBJ1-1, is EAGVAQSPRYKIIEKRQSVAFWCNPISGHATLYWYQQILGQGPKLLIQFQNNGVVDDSQLPKDRFSAERLKGVDSTLKIQPAKLEDSAVYLCASSLGGTDTEAFFGQGTRLTVV.

This clone was counted a single time. This chain joins TRBV7-9 and TRBJ2-7; no firm D call. Trimming removed 7 bases from V and 0 bases from J, with 10 bases in between. CDR3 size: 13 residues. Germline CDR1 is SEHNR and CDR2 is FQNEAQ (reference sequence). The chain's CDR3 is CASIPRSSYEQYF. CDR3 coding DNA: TGTGCCAGCATTCCCAGGAGCTCCTACGAGCAGTACTTC.

J is TRBJ2-3 and V is TRBV6-1, with D perhaps TRBD2 (5 bases). Looked up from germline, CDR1 is MNHNS and CDR2 is SASEGT. CDR3 length: 13 residues. V was cut by 5 bases and J by 5 bases, with 11 bases left in between. The CDR3 spells CASSYRGLDTQYF. In DNA form, the CDR3 reads TGTGCCAGCAGTTATCGGGGATTAGATACGCAGTATTTT.

In DNA form, the CDR3 reads TGCGCCAGCAGCCACTCCGGCGGGAGGGCCTCCGGCGATGAGCAGTTCTTC. Translated, it gives CASSHSGGRASGDEQFF. The chain joins TRBV5-1 to TRBJ2-1, with 9 bases aligning to TRBD2. Per germline, CDR1 SGHRS and CDR2 YFSETQ. The CDR3 spans 17 residues. The J segment lost 8 bases and the V segment lost 4 bases, leaving 16 bases of the junction unmatched.

The rearrangement links TRBV9 to TRBJ2-7; D is ambiguous. CDR3 length: 14 amino acids. V was cut by 0 bases and J by 3 bases, with 10 bases left in between. The germline V gene has CDR1 SGDLS and CDR2 YYNGEE. This chain's CDR3 is CASSVESPGYEQYF. The CDR3 bases are TGTGCCAGCAGCGTAGAAAGTCCGGGCTACGAGCAGTACTTC.

This rearrangement joins TRBV29-1 to TRBJ2-5, with TRBD1 matching over 7 bases. With the DNA end fitting TRBJ2-7 better, the J assignment may be wrong. The CDR3 is 12 amino acids. Germline CDR1 and CDR2: SQVTM and ANQGSEA. The CDR3 coding sequence is TGCAGCATAAGTCACAGGGGTAACGAGCAGTACTTC. Encoded protein: CSISHRGNEQYF.

This rearrangement joins TRBV6-1 to TRBJ2-3, with 13 positions matching TRBD2. CDR1 is MNHNS, CDR2 SASEGT, per germline. CDR3 length: 15 amino acids. Trimming at V came to 5 bases and at J to 3 bases, leaving 2 bases not matched to a gene. DNA for the CDR3: TGTGCCAGCAGTTTACTAGCGGGAGGGACAGATACGCAGTATTTT. It specifies CASSLLAGGTDTQYF.

The chain couples TRBV7-9 to TRBJ1-5; D is perhaps TRBD1 (6 bases). Trimming removed 5 bases at V and 3 bases at J, with 11 bases between. The germline CDR1 and CDR2 sequences are SEHNR and FQNEAQ (reference sequence). This CDR3 spans 14 amino acids. This CDR3 is CASSIGQPNQPQHF. CDR3 DNA sequence: TGTGCCAGCAGCATTGGACAGCCCAATCAGCCCCAGCATTTT. The full variable domain, in which reference TRBV7-9 and TRBJ1-5 provide the parts outside the CDR3, is DTGVSQNPRHKITKRGQNVTFRCDPISEHNRLYWYRQTLGQGPEFLTYFQNEAQLEKSRLLSDRFSAERPKGSFSTLEIQRTEQGDSAMYLCASSIGQPNQPQHFGDGTRLSIL.

The chain employs TRBV7-8 and TRBJ1-3; D may be TRBD1 (6 bases). Germline V gene lookup returns CDR1 SGHVS and CDR2 FQNEAQ. This CDR3 has 13 residues. V was trimmed by 2 bases and J by 7 bases, leaving 9 bases between them. The CDR3 DNA reads TGTGCCAGCAGCTTAACAGGGACCAACACCATATATTTT. This gives the protein CASSLTGTNTIYF.